The next 14 T cell receptor beta chains were all read from a single sample in a study of shared clonotypes between healthy human individuals. Data came from immunoSEQ multiplex PCR; TCRdb stores just in-frame clones and leaves some out. The sample has roughly 2 million clones, roughly 94% seen once. The sample was naive CD4+ T cells sorted from blood. As to subset: CD45RA+ positively selected. The receptors were sampled from a man between 18 and 29 years old in good health.

The CDR3 region has the DNA TGTGCCAGCCAAAACAGGGGTGACAAAAACATTCAGTACTTC. It codes for CASQNRGDKNIQYF. The gene calls are TRBV19 and TRBJ2-4; 7 bases match TRBD1. The CDR3 contains 14 residues. V trimming: 9 bases; J trimming: 3 bases; junction bases outside the gene matches: 8. The germline CDR1 and CDR2 sequences are LNHDA and SQIVND (reference sequence).

The V gene is TRBV5-4, the J gene TRBJ2-5; D is possibly TRBD2 (5 bases). CDR1 is SGHNT and CDR2 is YYREEE in the germline V gene (reference sequence). V was pared by 5 bases and J by 6 bases, with 20 bases between. The CDR3 has 15 amino acids. CDR3 residues: CASRRSVEDEKTQYF. The CDR3 coding sequence is TGTGCCAGCAGGCGTTCAGTGGAGGATGAGAAGACCCAGTACTTC.

The chain links TRBV29-1 to TRBJ2-7; 7 positions match TRBD2. Germline V gene data show CDR1 as SQVTM and CDR2 as ANQGSEA. The junction had 12 bases not matched to a gene; V was cut back by 4 bases and J by 6 bases. The CDR3 loop spans 14 amino acids. The CDR3 region is CSVVPRLAQGEQYF. For the CDR3, the DNA is TGCAGCGTTGTTCCCCGACTAGCACAAGGCGAGCAGTACTTC.

The V call is TRBV6-4, the J call TRBJ2-1, with 10 bases matching TRBD2. Germline CDR1 and CDR2: MRHNA and SNTAGT. The CDR3 is 13 residues long. V was pared by 6 bases and J by 6 bases, with 2 bases of the junction left unmatched. In DNA, the CDR3 is TGTGCCAGCAGGGAGCGGGGGGGCAATGAGCAGTTCTTC. Protein: CASRERGGNEQFF.

With regard to this clone: Additional DNA sequences in this sample encode the identical CDR3. The chain is built from TRBV6-1 and TRBJ2-7; 10 bases align to TRBD1. The length of the CDR3 is 12 residues. Germline assignment: CDR1 MNHNS and CDR2 SASEGT. J was trimmed by 3 bases and V by 8 bases; bases with no gene match: 1. CDR3 sequence reads: CASRDRGYEQYF. CDR3 DNA: TGTGCCAGCCGGGACAGGGGCTACGAGCAGTACTTC.

This clone was detected only once. The same CDR3 is also encoded by other DNA sequences in this sample. The V gene is TRBV6-5, the J gene TRBJ2-7, with TRBD2 as a possible D gene (6 bases). This CDR3 comprises 13 residues. Germline V gene data show CDR1 as MNHEY and CDR2 as SVGAGI. V lost 6 bases, J lost 0 bases, and 9 bases lay in between. Written as DNA, the CDR3 is TGTGCCAGCAGGGCCGGGGGCTCCTACGAGCAGTACTTC. It encodes CASRAGGSYEQYF.

The chain employs TRBV6-5 and TRBJ1-6; perhaps TRBD1 as D (5 bases). The CDR3 runs to 14 residues. Trimming took off 5 bases at V and 6 bases at J, with 11 bases between the two ends. The germline V gene encodes CDR1 MNHEY and CDR2 SVGAGI. CDR3 region: CASSLRESNSPLHF. The CDR3 DNA reads TGTGCCAGCAGTCTCAGGGAGAGTAATTCACCCCTCCACTTT.

The genes are TRBV2 and TRBJ2-7; 10 nucleotides agree with TRBD1. V trimming: 5 bases; J trimming: 7 bases; junction bases outside the gene matches: 8. The CDR3 contains 14 residues. CDR1 is SNHLY and CDR2 is FYNNEI in the germline V gene. The CDR3 is CASSPGTGAREQYF. The DNA for the CDR3 is TGTGCCAGCAGTCCCGGGACAGGGGCCAGGGAGCAGTACTTC.

This rearrangement joins TRBV6-1 to TRBJ1-1; 8 bases align to TRBD1. Per germline, CDR1 MNHNS and CDR2 SASEGT. The CDR3 has 15 residues. Trimming removed 2 bases from V and 4 bases from J; junction bases left unmatched: 6. CDR3 residues: CASSENRGKVTEAFF. The CDR3, as DNA: TGTGCCAGCAGTGAAAACAGGGGGAAGGTCACTGAAGCTTTCTTT.

V usage is TRBV10-3 and J usage is TRBJ2-3; D is ambiguous. This CDR3 is built from 14 residues. Germline V lookup: CDR1 ENHRY, CDR2 SYGVKD. The ends were cut back, 10 bases at V and 0 bases at J, with 14 bases in the middle. CDR3 bases: TGTGCCACCAGAAACACTGTCAGCACAGATACGCAGTATTTT. Encoded protein: CATRNTVSTDTQYF.

V is TRBV6-4 and J is TRBJ2-1; TRBD2 might be the D (6 bases). Germline V CDR1 and CDR2: MRHNA, SNTAGT. The CDR3 has 16 residues. The ends were cut back, 4 bases at V and 9 bases at J, with 22 bases in the middle. CDR3 DNA sequence: TGTGCCAGCAGTGCGCTGTCGGGAGTCTCTATCGGTGAGCAGTTCTTC. The encoded protein is CASSALSGVSIGEQFF.

The sample holds one count of this clone. The CDR3 spells CAWSADTGFPPLHF. In DNA, the CDR3 is TGTGCCTGGAGTGCGGATACAGGGTTCCCACCCCTCCACTTT. The gene calls are TRBV30 and TRBJ1-6, with a weak D call TRBD1 (6 bases). Germline CDR1 is GTSNPN and CDR2 is SVGIG (reference sequence). Trimming stripped 1 base from V and 11 bases from J, with 15 bases between. This CDR3 has 14 residues.

A note on this clone: Other DNA sequences in the sample encode the same CDR3. The chain uses TRBV11-2 and TRBJ2-7; possibly TRBD2 for D (6 bases). The ends were cut back, 0 bases at V and 2 bases at J, with 8 bases in the middle. This CDR3 comprises 14 residues. Per germline, CDR1 SGHAT and CDR2 FQNNGV. CDR3 sequence reads: CASSLDPGAYEQYF. The CDR3 region has the DNA TGTGCCAGCAGCTTAGATCCGGGAGCCTACGAGCAGTACTTC.

The sample holds one count of this clone. The rearrangement links TRBV5-4 to TRBJ1-3, with TRBD1 as a possible D gene (6 bases). Trimming shortened V by 3 bases and J by 0 bases, and 19 bases separated the two germline ends. Germline loops: CDR1 SGHNT, CDR2 YYREEE (reference sequence). This CDR3 is built from 18 residues. CDR3 amino acids: CASSSSGGIQYSGNTIYF. The CDR3 nucleotides are TGTGCCAGCAGCTCCTCCGGGGGCATCCAGTACTCTGGAAACACCATATATTTT.